This T cell receptor (beta chain) was sequenced during a study of shared clonotypes between healthy human individuals. V lost 4 bases, J lost 5 bases, and 4 bases stayed unmatched. The CDR3 runs 14 residues. Germline V CDR1 and CDR2: SGHDT, YYEEEE. Study conclusions and caveats: Non-shared clonotypes were found to have lower generation probabilities than the clonotypes that were shared by all four of the sorted-subset donors.

Each PCR replicate from the sorted subsets contained around 0.2 ug DNA, which is some 30,000 T cell genomes. This table comes from immunoSEQ multiplex PCR, and its TCRdb copy is limited to in-frame clones, with some not included. The sample lists 2 million to 3 million clones, roughly 93% occurring once. Concerning this clone: Its antigen is still unknown.

Material for sequencing was naive CD4+ T cells from PBMCs. The subset here: CD45RA+ positively selected. The receptor was isolated from a man between 18 and 35 years old in good health. Some clones in this sample may be carry-over from other donors' samples. The chain is built from TRBV5-6 and TRBJ2-7, with 12 bases lining up with TRBD1. CDR3 region: CASSRDRGLNEQYF. CDR3 coding DNA: TGTGCCAGCAGCCGGGACAGGGGGCTGAACGAGCAGTACTTC. Full variable domain (missing parts from reference TRBV5-6 and TRBJ2-7): DAGVTQSPTHLIKTRGQQVTLRCSPKSGHDTVSWYQQALGQGPQFIFQYYEEEERQRGNFPDRFSGHQFPNYSSELNVNALLLGDSALYLCASSRDRGLNEQYFGPGTRLTVT.